The sequence of this T cell receptor beta chain was determined in a study of vaccination effects on CD4 cells after COVID-19. Of note for this clone: Its target is not known.

The CDR3 consists of 17 residues. Germline trimming cut 1 base from V and 9 bases from J; bases unmatched to any gene: 9. Germline CDR1 is SGHRS and CDR2 is YFSETQ. Some clones are missing from TCRdb's copy, which holds only in-frame ones; the method was immunoSEQ multiplex PCR. The sample records about 46,000 clones, over 60% being singletons. Study observations and caveats: Early timepoints after infection were absent, and convalescent patients were few in the study.

Expansion with viral peptide pools was applied to antigen-specific CD4+ T cells by the ViraFEST assay prior to sequencing. Investigators separated out CD4+ T cells once about 10 days of culture had passed. Two doses of BNT162b2 or mRNA-1273 vaccine were administered to participants. Among the vaccine recipients, none had a prior SARS-CoV-2 infection, and nucleocapsid antibodies were negative. The receptor was derived from a human donor who received a COVID-19 vaccine. Sequenced material: CD4+ T cells from PBMCs cultured with HCoV-OC43 spike peptides, taken after COVID-19 vaccination. Subset described: HCoV-OC43 spike overlapping peptide pool stimulation. The chain combines TRBV5-1 with TRBJ2-1, with 14 positions matching TRBD2. CDR3 DNA sequence: TGCGCCAGCAGCTTGACCCCCGGGACTAGCGGGAGTGGTGAGCAGTTCTTC. This sequence encodes CASSLTPGTSGSGEQFF. The entire variable domain, with the rest obtained from reference TRBV5-1 and TRBJ2-1, is as follows: KAGVTQTPRYLIKTRGQQVTLSCSPISGHRSVSWYQQTPGQGLQFLFEYFSETQRNKGNFPGRFSGRQFSNSRSEMNVSTLELGDSALYLCASSLTPGTSGSGEQFFGPGTRLTVL.